This TCR beta chain appears in the sequencing data of a study of T cells in Graves' hyperthyroidism and ophthalmopathy. TCR beta CDR3 region amplification was performed from RNA transcripts. The TCR CDR3 first-round RT-PCR relied on the HTBI primer set. TCRdb reanalysed the multiplex PCR reads using MiXCR and keeps one entry per CDR3 protein. The data contain just under 750,000 distinct CDR3 sequences, 30% to 40% of them seen just once; the ten biggest clones take up around 30%. V lost 3 bases and J lost 8, with 13 bases in between. CDR3 length equals 13 residues. CDR1 and CDR2 (germline): MGHDK, SYGVNS. This clonotype has a count of ten or more.

Sequencing was performed on blood. The chain employs TRBV25-1 and TRBJ1-2, with a weak D call TRBD1 (5 bases). The TCR sequence derives from a woman aged 35 to 49 with Graves' hyperthyroidism. This chain's CDR3 is CASSDRQPAGYTF. The CDR3 nucleotides read TGTGCCAGCAGTGACCGACAGCCTGCCGGCTACACCTTC.